The TCR beta chain described here comes from a study of blood T cells in healthy people across ages. For the study at large: Template switching caught about one barcoded beta molecule for each two T cells.

The CDR3 runs to 15 residues. Broader study findings: Naive T cell percentage by flow cytometry tracked strongly with beta diversity. Fewer expanded clones and more diversity marked long-lived versus aged donors.

Every donor provided 7.5 to 10 milliliters of peripheral blood. This clonotype was seen more than once but under ten times. Its specificity is unknown. A second PCR, run for about 6 to 11 cycles, used a sample-barcoded 5' primer plus a J-beta primer mix. TCRdb used MiXCR to reprocess the 5' RACE reads, holding one entry per CDR3 protein. Of roughly 1,500,000 distinct CDR3 sequences in the sample, roughly 32% are singletons; the top ten hold about 10%. V is TRBV21-1 and J is TRBJ2-1; TRBD1 is taken as the D call from the table, unchecked against the DNA. TRBV21-1 is marked as a pseudogene. Specimen: blood. The receptor was isolated from a woman aged 25 to 39 in good health. CDR3 amino acids: CASSTGRRTEGEQFF. The CDR3 nucleotides read TGTGCCAGCAGCACAGGGCGGAGAACAGAGGGTGAGCAGTTCTTC.